These 20 T cell receptor beta chains were sequenced from one sample in a study of regulatory T cells in long-lasting Graves disease. HTBI primers from iRepertoire and Arm-PCR of CDR3 regions yielded the TCR beta libraries. TCRdb fed the multiplex PCR reads into MiXCR, producing one record per CDR3 protein. Of around 500,000 distinct CDR3 sequences in the sample, roughly 16% were seen once. The sample's time point: newly diagnosed GD, antithyroid drugs for less than 3 months. The TCR library used RNA extracted from PBMCs. Separately, the same data were catalogued under a study of T cells in Graves' hyperthyroidism and ophthalmopathy.

The sample in question was peripheral blood mononuclear cells (PBMCs), obtained at new diagnosis, from a patient treated with antithyroid drugs. These receptors all come from a woman aged 35-65 years with Graves disease.

This clonotype was observed a handful of times. A much larger clone lies a single base off, so this may be a read error. The rearrangement links TRBV28 to TRBJ1-5, with 9 bases aligning to TRBD1. J lost 0 bases, V lost 3 bases, and 6 bases had no gene match. Looked up from germline, CDR1 is MDHEN and CDR2 is SYDVKM. This CDR3 is 17 amino acids long. The CDR3 region has the DNA TGTGCCAGCAGTTTCTGGGACAGGGCTAGTAGCAATCAGCCCCAGCATTTT. It specifies CASSFWDRASSNQPQHF.

This clonotype was seen once. A clone one base away is much larger, so this may be a read error. This chain connects TRBV5-1 to TRBJ2-2, with TRBD2 matching 14 bases. After removal of 3 bases from V and 6 bases from J, the junction contained 7 bases not matched to a gene. The CDR3 consists of 17 residues. Looked up from germline, CDR1 is SGHRS and CDR2 is YFSETQ. The CDR3 DNA is TGCGCCAGCAGCTCGACTAGCGGGGGGGCCGACGCCGGGGAGCTGTTTTTT. It is translated as CASSSTSGGADAGELFF.

CDR3 nucleotide sequence: TGCGCCAGTTACAGGGAAGGGTGGAATGAGCAGTTCTTC. Its protein is CASYREGWNEQFF. The chain uses TRBV5-1 and TRBJ2-1; tentatively, D is TRBD1 (6 bases). V dropped 8 bases and J dropped 7 bases, with 16 bases sitting between them. The CDR3 consists of 13 residues. CDR1 is SGHRS and CDR2 is YFSETQ in the germline V gene.

The chain employs TRBV3-1 and TRBJ1-4, with D possibly matching TRBD1 (5 bases). Germline CDR1 LGHDT, CDR2 YNNKEL (reference sequence). The CDR3 sequence is 15 residues long. Trimming removed 4 bases at V and 10 bases at J, with 19 bases between. CDR3 in amino acids: CASSREGIFLGKLFF. CDR3 in DNA: TGTGCCAGCAGCCGAGAGGGGATATTTCTAGGAAAACTGTTTTTT.

The table lists this clonotype with many counts. The V call is TRBV3-1, the J call TRBJ2-7, with TRBD2 identical over 12 bases. The CDR3 sequence is 15 residues long. The V gene end was trimmed by 1 base and the J gene end by 2 bases; junction bases not matched to a gene: 0. Per germline, CDR1 LGHDT and CDR2 YNNKEL (reference sequence). CDR3 amino acids: CASSQASGGAYEQYF. CDR3 bases: TGTGCCAGCAGCCAAGCTAGCGGGGGGGCCTACGAGCAGTACTTC.

V is TRBV2 and J is TRBJ1-5; 7 nucleotides agree with TRBD1. V lost 10 bases, J lost 3 bases, and 6 bases stayed unmatched. The length of the CDR3 is 13 residues. Germline V gene data show CDR1 as SNHLY and CDR2 as FYNNEI. CDR3 in amino acids: CATSGQSNQPQHF. CDR3 DNA sequence: TGTGCCACCTCGGGACAGTCCAATCAGCCCCAGCATTTT. Variable domain in full (rest from reference TRBV2 and TRBJ1-5): EPEVTQTPSHQVTQMGQEVILRCVPISNHLYFYWYRQILGQKVEFLVSFYNNEISEKSEIFDDQFSVERPDGSNFTLKIRSTKLEDSAMYFCATSGQSNQPQHFGDGTRLSIL.

This clonotype showed up many times. The chain links TRBV5-6 to TRBJ2-1; weak D call: TRBD1 (6 bases). Germline CDR1 and CDR2: SGHDT and YYEEEE. CDR3 size: 13 residues. Trimming cost V 3 bases and J 9 bases, with 13 bases left between them. The CDR3 here is CASSSDSWSEQFF. In DNA form, the CDR3 reads TGTGCCAGCAGCTCGGACAGTTGGTCTGAGCAGTTCTTC.

This clonotype was observed a handful of times. The chain has TRBV2 and TRBJ2-3, with D tentatively TRBD1 (6 bases). Trimming shortened V by 7 bases and J by 2 bases, and 13 bases separated the two germline ends. CDR1 is SNHLY, CDR2 FYNNEI, per germline. The CDR3 is 14 amino acids. The CDR3 nucleotides are TGTGCCAGCACGACTCGGGACACCACAGATACGCAGTATTTT. Translating gives CASTTRDTTDTQYF. The entire variable domain, with the rest obtained from reference TRBV2 and TRBJ2-3, is as follows: EPEVTQTPSHQVTQMGQEVILRCVPISNHLYFYWYRQILGQKVEFLVSFYNNEISEKSEIFDDQFSVERPDGSNFTLKIRSTKLEDSAMYFCASTTRDTTDTQYFGPGTRLTVL.

This clonotype has at least ten counts. The V gene is TRBV3-1, the J gene TRBJ2-1; 7 bases are a match to TRBD2. Germline-derived CDR1 and CDR2 are LGHDT and YNNKEL (reference sequence). Germline trimming cut 5 bases from V and 1 base from J; bases unmatched to any gene: 5. The length of the CDR3 is 15 residues. The CDR3 DNA follows: TGTGCCAGCAGCGTAGGTAGCGGGTCCTACAATGAGCAGTTCTTC. Its protein is CASSVGSGSYNEQFF.

This clonotype was recorded many times. The V and J genes are TRBV12-3 or TRBV12-4 and TRBJ2-5; 13 bases map to TRBD2. The CDR3 covers 16 residues. Germline trimming cut 5 bases from V and 0 bases from J; bases unmatched to any gene: 3. The CDR3 here is CASSPGLAGHQETQYF. DNA of the CDR3: TGTGCCAGCAGTCCGGGACTAGCGGGGCACCAAGAGACCCAGTACTTC.

V usage is TRBV5-1 and J usage is TRBJ2-3; 16 bases align to TRBD2. Germline V gene data show CDR1 as SGHRS and CDR2 as YFSETQ. The J segment lost 3 bases and the V segment lost 0 bases, leaving 7 bases of the junction unmatched. This CDR3 comprises 19 residues. Written as DNA, the CDR3 is TGCGCCAGCAGCTTGGCTCCGGGACTAGCGGGGGGGCCTACAGATACGCAGTATTTT. It specifies CASSLAPGLAGGPTDTQYF. The full variable domain, in which reference TRBV5-1 and TRBJ2-3 provide the parts outside the CDR3, is KAGVTQTPRYLIKTRGQQVTLSCSPISGHRSVSWYQQTPGQGLQFLFEYFSETQRNKGNFPGRFSGRQFSNSRSEMNVSTLELGDSALYLCASSLAPGLAGGPTDTQYFGPGTRLTVL.

The V and J genes are TRBV5-1 and TRBJ2-3; 10 nucleotides match TRBD2. Per the germline V gene, CDR1 is SGHRS and CDR2 is YFSETQ. The CDR3 runs to 15 residues. The V and J ends lost 0 bases and 4 bases, in that order; junction bases with no gene match: 2. The CDR3 region has the DNA TGCGCCAGCAGCTTGGTGAGCGGGGGGGCAGATACGCAGTATTTT. The encoded protein is CASSLVSGGADTQYF. The full variable domain, with the rest looked up from reference TRBV5-1 and TRBJ2-3, is KAGVTQTPRYLIKTRGQQVTLSCSPISGHRSVSWYQQTPGQGLQFLFEYFSETQRNKGNFPGRFSGRQFSNSRSEMNVSTLELGDSALYLCASSLVSGGADTQYFGPGTRLTVL.

This clonotype was counted a few times. The CDR3 here is CASSSGQIQGGYTF. Here the CDR3 DNA reads TGTGCCAGCAGCTCGGGACAAATCCAGGGAGGCTACACCTTC. This rearrangement joins TRBV5-5 to TRBJ1-2; maybe TRBD1 (6 bases). The CDR3 sequence is 14 residues long. V lost 3 bases, J lost 8 bases, and 17 bases lay in between. Germline loops: CDR1 SGHKS, CDR2 YYEKEE (reference sequence).

This clonotype was detected a few times. V usage is TRBV9 and J usage is TRBJ2-3; D uncertain. This CDR3 is built from 13 residues. Trimming pared 3 bases from V and 2 bases from J, leaving 7 bases between. Germline V gives CDR1 SGDLS, CDR2 YYNGEE. CDR3 bases: TGTGCCAGCAGCGGGGCCGTCACAGATACGCAGTATTTT. Translated, it gives CASSGAVTDTQYF.

This clonotype occurred many times. This chain uses TRBV10-2 with TRBJ2-3, with 7 positions matching TRBD2. The CDR3 spans 14 residues. Looked up from germline, CDR1 is WSHSY and CDR2 is SAAADI. V trimming: 7 bases; J trimming: 1 base; junction bases outside the gene matches: 5. CDR3 residues: CASTMSGGTDTQYF. The CDR3 DNA follows: TGCGCCAGCACGATGAGCGGGGGCACAGATACGCAGTATTTT.

This chain connects TRBV6-9 to TRBJ2-2; possible D gene TRBD1, 5 bases. Germline assignment: CDR1 MNHGY and CDR2 SVAAGI. The V gene lost 6 bases and the J gene lost 3 bases, with 20 bases spanning the gap. The CDR3 runs to 17 residues. This CDR3 is CASRYTGAVPYTGELFF. The CDR3 DNA reads TGTGCCAGCAGATATACAGGCGCTGTCCCTTACACCGGGGAGCTGTTTTTT.

This clonotype was picked up one time. CDR3 amino acids: CASSEVGSNYGYTF. CDR3 DNA sequence: TGTGCCAGCAGTGAAGTAGGCAGCAACTATGGCTACACCTTC. This chain uses TRBV25-1 with TRBJ1-2; D ambiguous. CDR1 MGHDK and CDR2 SYGVNS come from the germline V gene. Trimming removed 2 bases from V and 2 bases from J, with 9 bases in between. The CDR3 is 14 amino acids.

The V call is TRBV20-1, the J call TRBJ1-1; the match to TRBD1 covers 12 bases. The J segment lost 5 bases and the V segment lost 2 bases, leaving 6 bases of the junction unmatched. Germline V gives CDR1 DFQATT, CDR2 SNEGSKA (reference sequence). CDR3 length equals 15 residues. CDR3 region: CSARTPGQGATEAFF. CDR3 sequence (DNA): TGCAGTGCTAGAACCCCGGGACAGGGGGCTACTGAAGCTTTCTTT.

The sample holds one count of this clonotype. The chain is built from TRBV12-3 or TRBV12-4 and TRBJ2-4, with a possible D match to TRBD2 (5 bases). Trimming took 7 bases from V and 0 from J, leaving 13 bases between them. This CDR3 region has 15 residues. This CDR3 reads CASNSGGIAKNIQYF. For the CDR3, the DNA is TGTGCCAGCAACTCCGGAGGAATAGCCAAAAACATTCAGTACTTC.

Turning to this clonotype: A read error may produce the germline difference seen at one junction end. The chain uses TRBV3-1 and TRBJ1-5; a weak D match, TRBD1 (6 bases). CDR3 size: 14 residues. In germline, CDR1 is LGHDT, CDR2 YNNKEL (reference sequence). CDR3 region: CAGSQGGGNQPQHF. The CDR3 nucleotides read TGTGCCGGCAGCCAAGGGGGGGGGAATCAGCCCCAGCATTTT.